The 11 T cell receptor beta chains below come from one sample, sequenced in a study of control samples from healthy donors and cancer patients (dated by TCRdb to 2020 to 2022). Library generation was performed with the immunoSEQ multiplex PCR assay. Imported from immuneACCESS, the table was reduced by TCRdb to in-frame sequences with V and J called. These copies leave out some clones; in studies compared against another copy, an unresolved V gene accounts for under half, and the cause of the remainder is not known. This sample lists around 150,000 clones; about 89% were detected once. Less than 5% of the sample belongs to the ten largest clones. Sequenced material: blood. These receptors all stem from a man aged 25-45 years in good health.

The CDR3 bases are TGTGCTAGTGGTTTGGTGGCAGGACAATCCTATGGCTACACCTTC. Encoded protein: CASGLVAGQSYGYTF. The chain uses TRBV12-5 and TRBJ1-2, with D possibly matching TRBD1 (5 bases). The length of the CDR3 is 15 residues. V lost 0 bases, J lost 4 bases, and 12 bases lay in between. CDR1 is LGHNT and CDR2 is FRNRAP in the germline V gene.

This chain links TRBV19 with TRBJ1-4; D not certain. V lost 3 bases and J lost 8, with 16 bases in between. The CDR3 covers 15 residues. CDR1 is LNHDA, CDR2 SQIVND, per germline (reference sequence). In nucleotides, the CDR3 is TGTGCCAGTAGTATTAATGCCATCCGAGAGGAAAAACTGTTTTTT. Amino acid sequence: CASSINAIREEKLFF.

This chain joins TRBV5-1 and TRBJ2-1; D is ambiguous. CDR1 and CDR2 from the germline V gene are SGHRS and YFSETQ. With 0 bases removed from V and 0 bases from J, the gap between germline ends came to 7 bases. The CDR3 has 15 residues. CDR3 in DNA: TGCGCCAGCAGCTTGGCCGATATCTCCTACAATGAGCAGTTCTTC. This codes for CASSLADISYNEQFF.

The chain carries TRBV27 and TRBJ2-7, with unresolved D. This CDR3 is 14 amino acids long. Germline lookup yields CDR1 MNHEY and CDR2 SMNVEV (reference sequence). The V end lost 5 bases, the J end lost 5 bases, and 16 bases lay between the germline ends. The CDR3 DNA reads TGTGCCAGCAGTCCTAGACGGATCTCTGACGAGCAGTACTTC. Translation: CASSPRRISDEQYF.

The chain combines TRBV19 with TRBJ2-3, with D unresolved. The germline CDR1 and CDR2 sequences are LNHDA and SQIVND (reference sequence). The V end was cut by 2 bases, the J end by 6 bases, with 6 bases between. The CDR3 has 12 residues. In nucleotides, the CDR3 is TGTGCCAGTAGTATACCCGGCGATACGCAGTATTTT. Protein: CASSIPGDTQYF.

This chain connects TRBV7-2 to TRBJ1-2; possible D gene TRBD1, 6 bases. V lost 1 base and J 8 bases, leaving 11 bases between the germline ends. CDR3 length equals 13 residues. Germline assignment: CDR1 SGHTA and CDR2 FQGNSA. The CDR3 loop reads CASSLGGGLGYTF. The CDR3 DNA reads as TGTGCCAGCAGCTTAGGGGGGGGCTTGGGCTACACCTTC.

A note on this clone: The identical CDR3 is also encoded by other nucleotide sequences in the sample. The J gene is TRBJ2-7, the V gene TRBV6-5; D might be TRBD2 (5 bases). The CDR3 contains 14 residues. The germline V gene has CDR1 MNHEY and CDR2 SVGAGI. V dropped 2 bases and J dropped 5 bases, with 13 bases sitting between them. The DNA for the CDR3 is TGTGCCAGCAGTTACGGAGAGGGTCCCCACGAGCAGTACTTC. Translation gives CASSYGEGPHEQYF.

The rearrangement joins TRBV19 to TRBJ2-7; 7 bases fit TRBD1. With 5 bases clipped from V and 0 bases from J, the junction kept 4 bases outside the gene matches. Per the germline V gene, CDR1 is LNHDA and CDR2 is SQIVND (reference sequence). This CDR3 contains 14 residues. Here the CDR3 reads CASSVTGNSYEQYF. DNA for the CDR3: TGTGCCAGTAGTGTGACAGGGAACTCCTACGAGCAGTACTTC.

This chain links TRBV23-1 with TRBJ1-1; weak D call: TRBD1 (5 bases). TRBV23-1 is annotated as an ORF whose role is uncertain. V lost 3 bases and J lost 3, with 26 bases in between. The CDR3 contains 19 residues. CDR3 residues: CASSQWGQRASQVDTEAFF. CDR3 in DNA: TGCGCCAGCAGTCAGTGGGGCCAACGCGCGTCCCAGGTGGACACTGAAGCTTTCTTT.

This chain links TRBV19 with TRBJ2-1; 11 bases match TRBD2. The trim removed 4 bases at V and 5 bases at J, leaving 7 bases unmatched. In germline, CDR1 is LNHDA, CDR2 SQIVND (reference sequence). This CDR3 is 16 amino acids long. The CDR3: CASSTQTSGTDNEQFF. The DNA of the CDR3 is TGTGCCAGTAGTACTCAGACTAGCGGGACCGACAATGAGCAGTTCTTC.

CDR3 amino acids: CASSLGGAAYEQYF. CDR3 in DNA: TGTGCCAGCAGTTTGGGGGGCGCCGCGTACGAGCAGTACTTC. The chain is built from TRBV27 and TRBJ2-7, with D perhaps assigned TRBD1 or TRBD2 (6 bases each). The germline V gene has CDR1 MNHEY and CDR2 SMNVEV (reference sequence). The V end lost 3 bases, the J end lost 4 bases, and 13 bases lay between the germline ends. This CDR3 is built from 14 residues.